Described below is a single TCR beta chain sequence and its context. These data originate in a study of blood T cell repertoires in COVID-19. Trimming took 3 bases from V and 3 from J, leaving 20 bases between them. CDR3 length equals 17 residues. Germline CDR1 MNHNS, CDR2 SASEGT. Only in-frame clones appear in the TCRdb table, and some are missing; sequencing was by immunoSEQ multiplex PCR. The sample has about 160,000 clones; about four fifths are singletons. The sample was peripheral blood. The V gene is TRBV6-1, the J gene TRBJ1-2; possible D gene TRBD1, 6 bases. The sequence derives from an elderly woman with acute or convalescent COVID-19. CDR3: CASSDQTGTHSYYGYTF. In DNA form, the CDR3 reads TGTGCCAGCAGTGACCAAACAGGGACCCACTCCTACTATGGCTACACCTTC.